This is a list of T cell receptor beta chains from one sample in a study of T cells expressing NK-cell markers. Reanalyzing the 5' RACE reads, TCRdb keeps one entry per CDR3 protein, without DNA. The table for this sample gives hundreds of thousands of distinct CDR3 sequences. The specimen sequenced was blood T cells: a sorted CD56 or NKG2C T cell subset, CD4+ or CD8+ T cells, or bulk PBMC T cells (not recorded which). Receptor source: a woman aged 18 to 75 in good health. Both conserved end residues are part of each CDR3.

TRBJ2-1 | TRBV19 | CASSIGAQGWNNEQFF
TRBJ2-2 | TRBV11-2 | CASSRHGRTGGGKLFF
TRBJ2-3 | TRBV15 | CATSTPLSTFGADTQYF
TRBJ1-1 | TRBV12-3/TRBV12-4 | CAGMRGLPNTEAFF
TRBJ2-1 | TRBV12-3/TRBV12-4 | CASSLWLGREQFF
TRBJ2-1 | TRBV3-1 | CASSPYFEQFF
TRBJ1-5 | TRBV5-1 | CASSLGVLGNQPQHF
TRBJ2-5 | TRBV12-3/TRBV12-4 | CASSGQVGAQETQYF
TRBJ2-1 | TRBV5-1 | CASTTDSSYNEQFF
TRBJ2-7 | TRBV10-3 | CAISESKPGQDYEQYF
TRBJ2-1 | TRBV5-1 | CASSLGTGGSYNEQFF
TRBJ2-1 | TRBV7-3 | CASSKPGTNEQFF
TRBJ1-3 | TRBV7-9 | CASSWDGYSGNTIYF
TRBJ2-1 | TRBV20-1 | CSARVSRVIGNEQFF
TRBJ2-7 | TRBV20-1 | CSARRAGFGTYEQYF
TRBJ2-1 | TRBV7-5 | CISVPEASRGIPSTIYNEQFF
TRBJ1-2 | TRBV5-6 | CASSLERGGLGYTF
TRBJ2-3 | TRBV15 | CATSRDGAGGGRADTQYF
TRBJ1-5 | TRBV19 | CASSFIGPQHF
TRBJ1-1 | TRBV15 | CATSRAAQNTEAFF
TRBJ1-4 | TRBV12-3/TRBV12-4 | CASRGRDSDNEKLFF
TRBJ2-2 | TRBV28 | CASSSPVVAVGGELFF
TRBJ1-1 | TRBV7-6 | CASSLLGVTEAFF
TRBJ2-6 | TRBV12-3/TRBV12-4 | CASRGTNQAANVLTF
TRBJ2-5 | TRBV9 | CASSVVGHSQETQYF
TRBJ1-1 | TRBV6-2/TRBV6-3 | CASSTPPNTEAFF
TRBJ2-2 | TRBV25-1 | CASSEVGVRNTGELFF
TRBJ1-1 | TRBV12-3/TRBV12-4 | CASSQDYVSGLTEAFF
TRBJ2-1 | TRBV28 | CASSLQSRGLSEQFF
TRBJ2-2 | TRBV7-2 | CASSSRAPNTGELFF
TRBJ2-2 | TRBV11-2 | CASSLRPRTGELFF
TRBJ1-1 | TRBV6-5 | CASSYSRQGAPEAFF
TRBJ1-4 | TRBV19 | CATGDFGRHEKLFF
TRBJ1-2 | TRBV25-1 | CASNGGNYGYTF
TRBJ2-3 | TRBV12-3/TRBV12-4 | CASSFRPRTDTQYF
TRBJ2-4 | TRBV7-2 | CASRQGNIQYF
TRBJ2-1 | TRBV6-5 | CASSYRGLYNEQFF
TRBJ2-1 | TRBV12-3/TRBV12-4 | CASRNGTPEQFF
TRBJ1-5 | TRBV3-1 | CASSQGIGGNQPQHF
TRBJ1-2 | TRBV3-1 | CASKQGDGANYGYTF
TRBJ1-6 | TRBV12-3/TRBV12-4 | CASSLGPTALHF
TRBJ2-1 | TRBV12-3/TRBV12-4 | CASSLHRDYNEQFF
TRBJ2-2 | TRBV2 | CASSAQGNTGELFF
TRBJ2-5 | TRBV18 | CASSPAGGETQYF
TRBJ2-3 | TRBV5-1 | CASSFWSSTDTQYF
TRBJ1-2 | TRBV7-2 | CASSYEGLGGYTF
TRBJ1-2 | TRBV3-1 | CASSYPLGARDGYTF